This is a list of T cell receptor beta chains from one sample in a study of CD8 T cells in ankylosing spondylitis. TCRdb re-analysed the 5' RACE reads in MiXCR, keeping a single row per CDR3 protein. In the table there are around 770,000 distinct CDR3 sequences, roughly 12% of which are singletons. The sample taken for sequencing was blood, either unsorted or a sorted T cell fraction (not recorded which). Source of these receptors: a male donor with ankylosing spondylitis. The CDR3 runs from the conserved cysteine through the conserved F or W. Fields, in order: clone size, V gene, J gene, D gene, CDR3 DNA, CDR3 protein. The D gene is left open where the match is weak. Size is omitted from some rows. Given values are once, few, many or a class for expanded clones.

clone size: NA
V gene: TRBV4-3
J gene: TRBJ2-1
D gene: NA
CDR3 DNA: TGCGCCAGCAGCCGGGGGGTAGGAGGCTACAATGAGCAGTTCTTC
CDR3 protein: CASSRGVGGYNEQFF

clone size: NA
V gene: TRBV27
J gene: TRBJ2-7
D gene: TRBD1
CDR3 DNA: TGTGCCAGCTATGGGACAGGAGGGGTCTACGAGCAGTACTTC
CDR3 protein: CASYGTGGVYEQYF

clone size: few
V gene: TRBV4-3
J gene: TRBJ1-4
D gene: TRBD1
CDR3 DNA: TGCGCCAGCAGCCAAGACAGGGGGTCTAATGAAAAACTGTTTTTT
CDR3 protein: CASSQDRGSNEKLFF

clone size: NA
V gene: TRBV20-1
J gene: TRBJ2-1
D gene: NA
CDR3 DNA: TGCAGTGGCATGGCAGGGGTCTACAATGAGCAGTTCTTC
CDR3 protein: CSGMAGVYNEQFF

clone size: NA
V gene: TRBV18
J gene: TRBJ1-1
D gene: NA
CDR3 DNA: TGTGCCAGCTCACCCCAGTGGACTGAAGCTTTCTTT
CDR3 protein: CASSPQWTEAFF

clone size: few
V gene: TRBV4-1
J gene: TRBJ1-2
D gene: NA
CDR3 DNA: TGCGCCAGCAGCCAGCCGGGGGGCTACACCTTC
CDR3 protein: CASSQPGGYTF

clone size: NA
V gene: TRBV20-1
J gene: TRBJ2-5
D gene: TRBD2
CDR3 DNA: TGCAGTGCTAGCAAACTAGCGGGAGGAGGAGAGACCCAGTACTTC
CDR3 protein: CSASKLAGGGETQYF

clone size: NA
V gene: TRBV20-1
J gene: TRBJ1-1
D gene: NA
CDR3 DNA: TGCAGTGCTAAGGTCCCCGCGAACACTGAAGCTTTCTTT
CDR3 protein: CSAKVPANTEAFF

clone size: many
V gene: TRBV28
J gene: TRBJ1-1
D gene: TRBD1
CDR3 DNA: TGTGCCAGCAGTTTATGGGACAGGGGAAGTGGGAACACTGAAGCTTTCTTT
CDR3 protein: CASSLWDRGSGNTEAFF

clone size: few
V gene: TRBV6-2/TRBV6-3
J gene: TRBJ2-4
D gene: TRBD1
CDR3 DNA: TGTGCCAGCAGTCGACGAGTGGGACAGGGGAACATTCAGTACTTC
CDR3 protein: CASSRRVGQGNIQYF

clone size: NA
V gene: TRBV15
J gene: TRBJ2-3
D gene: NA
CDR3 DNA: TGTGCCACCAGCAGGATGATAACGTTGACAGCAGATACGCAGTATTTT
CDR3 protein: CATSRMITLTADTQYF

clone size: few
V gene: TRBV9
J gene: TRBJ1-5
D gene: TRBD1
CDR3 DNA: TGTGCCAGCAGCGAACAGGGGGTGGAACAGCCCCAGCATTTT
CDR3 protein: CASSEQGVEQPQHF

clone size: many
V gene: TRBV7-2
J gene: TRBJ1-4
D gene: NA
CDR3 DNA: TGTGCCAGCAGCTTAAATTTAGGTCCAAATGAAAAACTGTTTTTT
CDR3 protein: CASSLNLGPNEKLFF

clone size: few
V gene: TRBV2
J gene: TRBJ2-1
D gene: NA
CDR3 DNA: TGTGCCAGCAGGAACAGGGTTCGCTACAATGAGCAGTTCTTC
CDR3 protein: CASRNRVRYNEQFF

clone size: few
V gene: TRBV6-1
J gene: TRBJ1-5
D gene: NA
CDR3 DNA: TGTGCCGCCCAGGTTCCGGCTAGCAATCAGCCCCAGCATTTT
CDR3 protein: CAAQVPASNQPQHF

clone size: NA
V gene: TRBV15
J gene: TRBJ2-7
D gene: TRBD1
CDR3 DNA: TGTGCCACCAGCACTGGGACAGGGGAACACGAGCAGTACTTC
CDR3 protein: CATSTGTGEHEQYF

clone size: few
V gene: TRBV7-9
J gene: TRBJ2-5
D gene: TRBD2
CDR3 DNA: TGTGCCAGCAGCCGTTTGGGACTAGCGCAAGAGACCCAGTACTTC
CDR3 protein: CASSRLGLAQETQYF

clone size: NA
V gene: TRBV7-2
J gene: TRBJ2-5
D gene: TRBD2
CDR3 DNA: TGTGCCAGCAGCTTATCGTCTACTGCGGGGGGGCAGGAGACCCAGTACTTC
CDR3 protein: CASSLSSTAGGQETQYF

clone size: NA
V gene: TRBV9
J gene: TRBJ2-6
D gene: NA
CDR3 DNA: TGTGCCAGCAGCGTAGTAGGATTTGGGGCCAACGTCCTGACTTTC
CDR3 protein: CASSVVGFGANVLTF

clone size: many
V gene: TRBV12-5
J gene: TRBJ1-2
D gene: NA
CDR3 DNA: TGTGCTAGTGGAGTTAACTATGGCTACACCTTC
CDR3 protein: CASGVNYGYTF

clone size: many
V gene: TRBV20-1
J gene: TRBJ2-1
D gene: TRBD2
CDR3 DNA: TGCAGTGCTAGATCGGTCCGGACTAGCGGGAGTAATGAGCAGTTCTTC
CDR3 protein: CSARSVRTSGSNEQFF

clone size: few
V gene: TRBV20-1
J gene: TRBJ1-5
D gene: TRBD1
CDR3 DNA: TGCAGTGCCATTACAGGGGAGGCCAATCAGCCCCAGCATTTT
CDR3 protein: CSAITGEANQPQHF

clone size: once
V gene: TRBV27
J gene: TRBJ2-6
D gene: NA
CDR3 DNA: TGTGCCAGCAGTTTATTACGGTCCTCTGGGGCCAACGTCCTGACTTTC
CDR3 protein: CASSLLRSSGANVLTF

clone size: few
V gene: TRBV6-5
J gene: TRBJ2-4
D gene: NA
CDR3 DNA: TGTGCCAGCAGTTACGTCGGGGATGAAGACATTCAGTACTTC
CDR3 protein: CASSYVGDEDIQYF

clone size: many
V gene: TRBV27
J gene: TRBJ2-5
D gene: TRBD2
CDR3 DNA: TGTGCCAGCAGTTCCTCTAGCGGGGGCCTCCAAGAGACCCAGTACTTC
CDR3 protein: CASSSSSGGLQETQYF

clone size: many
V gene: TRBV7-2
J gene: TRBJ2-7
D gene: TRBD2
CDR3 DNA: TGTGCCAGCAGCTACGGACTAGCGGGTTTTTCCTACGAGCAGTACTTC
CDR3 protein: CASSYGLAGFSYEQYF

clone size: NA
V gene: TRBV5-3
J gene: TRBJ2-5
D gene: NA
CDR3 DNA: TGTGCCAGAAGCGCAGACCGGGACAACGGGGAGACCCAGTACTTC
CDR3 protein: CARSADRDNGETQYF

clone size: few
V gene: TRBV20-1
J gene: TRBJ2-7
D gene: NA
CDR3 DNA: TGCAGTGCCCAGATGGGGGTAGGGTACGAGCAGTACTTC
CDR3 protein: CSAQMGVGYEQYF

clone size: few
V gene: TRBV7-3
J gene: TRBJ1-2
D gene: NA
CDR3 DNA: TGTGCCAGCAGCATGGACATTGACTCTGGCTACACCTTC
CDR3 protein: CASSMDIDSGYTF

clone size: NA
V gene: TRBV4-3
J gene: TRBJ2-7
D gene: TRBD2
CDR3 DNA: TGCGCCAGCAGCCAAGTCGCTAGCGGGGGGACCTCCTACGAGCAGTACTTC
CDR3 protein: CASSQVASGGTSYEQYF

clone size: NA
V gene: TRBV20-1
J gene: TRBJ1-2
D gene: TRBD1
CDR3 DNA: TGCAGTGCTAGAGGGGACAGTATGGGCTATGGCTACACCTTC
CDR3 protein: CSARGDSMGYGYTF

clone size: NA
V gene: TRBV28
J gene: TRBJ1-1
D gene: NA
CDR3 DNA: TGTGCCAGCAGTTTTTGGTCTCTAGGGGGAGACACTGAAGCTTTCTTT
CDR3 protein: CASSFWSLGGDTEAFF

clone size: NA
V gene: TRBV5-6
J gene: TRBJ1-5
D gene: NA
CDR3 DNA: TGTGCCAGCAGCTTGGCTACGGCAGTTCCATACAATCAGCCCCAGCATTTT
CDR3 protein: CASSLATAVPYNQPQHF

clone size: few
V gene: TRBV6-6
J gene: TRBJ2-7
D gene: NA
CDR3 DNA: TGTGCCAGCAGTTACTACCCGGGAGAGCAGTACTTC
CDR3 protein: CASSYYPGEQYF